Below, 26 T cell receptor beta chains from the same sample are listed, as sequenced in a study of beta chain features in type 1 diabetes. Investigators reverse transcribed all isolated RNA, so they sequenced expressed TCRB transcripts. Clones were sequenced by immunoSEQ multiplex PCR, and TCRdb holds only the in-frame ones, with some missing. The repertoire holds around 240,000 clones, with about 63% as singletons. The source material was naive CD4+ T cells from blood. These receptors were collected from a man in his thirties or forties in good health.

The rearrangement links TRBV5-4 to TRBJ1-3, with 8 bases aligning to TRBD1. V lost 10 bases to trimming and J lost 3 bases; unmatched junction nucleotides: 3. This CDR3 spans 12 amino acids. Germline CDR1 is SGHNT and CDR2 is YYREEE (reference sequence). The chain's CDR3 is CAGQGFGNTIYF. Written as DNA, the CDR3 is TGTGCCGGACAGGGTTTTGGAAACACCATATATTTT. Based on the CDR3 plus reference TRBV5-4 and TRBJ1-3, the full variable domain is ETGVTQSPTHLIKTRGQQVTLRCSSQSGHNTVSWYQQALGQGPQFIFQYYREEENGRGNFPPRFSGLQFPNYSSELNVNALELDDSALYLCAGQGFGNTIYFGEGSWLTVV.

The chain has TRBV30 and TRBJ2-1; D gene ambiguous. Germline CDR1 reads GTSNPN; CDR2 reads SVGIG (reference sequence). There are 16 residues in the CDR3. The germline V and J ends were trimmed by 0 bases and 0 bases, with 12 bases remaining between them. CDR3 in DNA: TGTGCCTGGAGTGTAGGCCATAGAGACTCCTACAATGAGCAGTTCTTC. Its translation: CAWSVGHRDSYNEQFF.

The chain carries TRBV27 and TRBJ2-3; D tentatively reads TRBD1 or TRBD2 (6 bases each). The CDR3 covers 17 residues. Per germline, CDR1 MNHEY and CDR2 SMNVEV (reference sequence). V lost 5 bases to trimming and J lost 0 bases, with 18 bases between them. CDR3 in amino acids: CASSLNPRDISTDTQYF. CDR3 sequence (DNA): TGTGCCAGCAGTCTCAACCCGCGGGACATTAGCACAGATACGCAGTATTTT.

The genes are TRBV30 and TRBJ2-2; a weak D match, TRBD2 (6 bases). The CDR3 contains 15 residues. CDR1 is GTSNPN, CDR2 SVGIG, per germline (reference sequence). Trimming took 4 bases from V and 3 from J, leaving 15 bases between them. Here the CDR3 DNA reads TGTGCCTGGACCAGGCCTAGCGTGGACACCGGGGAGCTGTTTTTT. Its protein is CAWTRPSVDTGELFF. Full variable domain (outside the CDR3, taken from reference TRBV30 and TRBJ2-2): SQTIHQWPATLVQPVGSPLSLECTVEGTSNPNLYWYRQAAGRGLQLLFYSVGIGQISSEVPQNLSASRPQDRQFILSSKKLLLSDSGFYLCAWTRPSVDTGELFFGEGSRLTVL.

This clone occurred a few times. J is TRBJ2-1 and V is TRBV7-2; no definite D call. V was shortened by 1 base and J by 12 bases, with 7 bases between the two germline ends. CDR3 size: 11 residues. Germline V gives CDR1 SGHTA, CDR2 FQGNSA. The CDR3 DNA sequence: TGTGCCAGCAGCTTAGACAGACCGCAGTTCTTC. Residues: CASSLDRPQFF. Full variable domain (missing parts from reference TRBV7-2 and TRBJ2-1): GAGVSQSPSNKVTEKGKDVELRCDPISGHTALYWYRQSLGQGLEFLIYFQGNSAPDKSGLPSDRFSAERTGGSVSTLTIQRTQQEDSAVYLCASSLDRPQFFGPGTRLTVL.

This chain connects TRBV25-1 to TRBJ2-7; D ambiguous. V lost 4 bases and J lost 0, with 7 bases in between. Germline V gives CDR1 MGHDK, CDR2 SYGVNS. CDR3 length equals 13 residues. The CDR3 loop reads CASSGMTSYEQYF. The CDR3, as DNA: TGTGCCAGCAGTGGGATGACCTCCTACGAGCAGTACTTC.

This sequence joins TRBV13 and TRBJ2-5, with 10 bases aligning to TRBD2. The germline gives CDR1 PRHDT, CDR2 FYEKMQ (reference sequence). The CDR3 runs to 14 residues. The ends lost 4 bases at V and 4 bases at J; junction bases unmatched: 3. This CDR3 reads CASSSSGSGETQYF. CDR3 nucleotide sequence: TGTGCCAGCAGCTCTAGCGGGAGTGGAGAGACCCAGTACTTC.

This chain uses TRBV30 with TRBJ2-3, with TRBD1 as a possible D gene (6 bases). V lost 6 bases and J 2 bases, leaving 15 bases between the germline ends. CDR1 and CDR2 from the germline V gene are GTSNPN and SVGIG (reference sequence). CDR3 length: 14 residues. CDR3 sequence (DNA): TGTGCCTGCCAACAGGGAGCACACACAGATACGCAGTATTTT. It specifies CACQQGAHTDTQYF.

The rearrangement links TRBV9 to TRBJ2-3; D might be TRBD2 (5 bases). The germline V gene has CDR1 SGDLS and CDR2 YYNGEE. The CDR3 spans 14 residues. Deletions cut 3 bases from V and 3 bases from J, with 11 bases between. The CDR3: CASSASGSTDTQYF. The CDR3 coding sequence is TGTGCCAGCAGCGCTTCGGGGTCAACAGATACGCAGTATTTT.

This clone has more than one count but fewer than ten. The rearrangement joins TRBV10-3 to TRBJ1-1; D is uncertain. The germline V gene has CDR1 ENHRY and CDR2 SYGVKD. Trimming stripped 7 bases from V and 5 bases from J, with 17 bases between. This CDR3 comprises 14 residues. CDR3 amino acids: CAITRESSSTEAFF. The CDR3 nucleotides read TGTGCCATCACCCGAGAATCCTCATCGACTGAAGCTTTCTTT.

The CDR3 bases are TGCGCCAGCAGCTATGGGACAGTAAAAGAGACCCAGTACTTC. Its translation is CASSYGTVKETQYF. V is TRBV5-1 and J is TRBJ2-5; 7 bases align to TRBD1. This CDR3 is built from 14 residues. Germline loops: CDR1 SGHRS, CDR2 YFSETQ. With 3 bases clipped from V and 3 bases from J, the junction kept 5 bases outside the gene matches.

This chain uses TRBV28 with TRBJ2-5, with 8 bases aligning to TRBD2. The CDR3 sequence is 15 residues long. With V trimmed by 1 base and J by 4 bases, 5 bases remained unmatched. In germline, CDR1 is MDHEN, CDR2 SYDVKM. This CDR3 reads CASSLLREVRETQYF. CDR3 coding DNA: TGTGCCAGCAGTTTATTGCGGGAGGTGCGAGAGACCCAGTACTTC.

The chain has TRBV9 and TRBJ2-7; 10 bases fit TRBD2. The CDR3 has 16 residues. Losses at the gene ends were 0 bases for V and 7 bases for J; bases not matched to a gene: 10. From germline, CDR1 is SGDLS and CDR2 YYNGEE. The CDR3 DNA sequence: TGTGCCAGCAGCGTAGGACCAGCGGGAGGGCCTGGAGAGCAGTACTTC. Encoded protein: CASSVGPAGGPGEQYF.

V and J are TRBV30 and TRBJ2-1, with 11 bases identical to TRBD2. This CDR3 contains 15 residues. V was pared by 4 bases and J by 10 bases, with 12 bases of the junction left unmatched. Germline V gives CDR1 GTSNPN, CDR2 SVGIG (reference sequence). The CDR3 spells CAWTIRLAGGEEQFF. The CDR3, as DNA: TGTGCCTGGACGATTAGGCTAGCGGGAGGCGAGGAGCAGTTCTTC.

The V and J genes are TRBV29-1 and TRBJ2-1; possibly TRBD2 for D (5 bases). The CDR3 contains 13 residues. Trimming took 5 bases from V and 5 from J, leaving 13 bases between them. The V gene's germline CDR1 is SQVTM and CDR2 ANQGSEA. CDR3 in DNA: TGCAGCGTTACGACTACCTACGACAATGAGCAGTTCTTC. Residues: CSVTTTYDNEQFF.

V gene TRBV7-2 combines with J gene TRBJ1-1; tentative D call: TRBD1 (5 bases). Germline CDR1 reads SGHTA; CDR2 reads FQGNSA. V was trimmed by 3 bases and J by 1 base, leaving 9 bases between them. There are 14 residues in the CDR3. The CDR3: CASSFDRWNTEAFF. The CDR3 DNA sequence: TGTGCCAGCAGCTTCGACAGATGGAACACTGAAGCTTTCTTT.

This sequence joins TRBV29-1 and TRBJ1-4; D is undetermined. The CDR3 extends over 14 amino acids. Trimming pared 6 bases from V and 3 bases from J, leaving 14 bases between. CDR1 is SQVTM, CDR2 ANQGSEA, per germline. The CDR3 DNA sequence: TGCAGCGTCCCCGGCGGAGGTCCTAATGAAAAACTGTTTTTT. This translates into CSVPGGGPNEKLFF.

This sequence joins TRBV11-2 and TRBJ2-1, with TRBD1 matching 10 bases. The CDR3 consists of 13 residues. Germline CDR1 SGHAT, CDR2 FQNNGV. V lost 3 bases, J lost 9 bases, and 2 bases stayed unmatched. Here the CDR3 reads CASSLGQGFEQFF. In nucleotides, the CDR3 is TGTGCCAGCAGCTTGGGACAGGGGTTTGAGCAGTTCTTC.

The chain is built from TRBV4-3 and TRBJ2-7; 8 nucleotides match TRBD2. In germline, CDR1 is LGHNA, CDR2 YSLEER. The CDR3 contains 14 residues. V lost 6 bases and J lost 6; bases outside the gene matches: 10. The CDR3 DNA reads as TGCGCCAGCAGTAGATCAGCGGGGGTGCGCGAGCAGTACTTC. Translated: CASSRSAGVREQYF.

This clone was found a few times. The chain recombines TRBV30 with TRBJ2-7, with D hard to call. Germline V CDR1 and CDR2: GTSNPN, SVGIG (reference sequence). The CDR3 consists of 14 residues. The ends were cut back, 3 bases at V and 0 bases at J, with 12 bases in the middle. For the CDR3, the DNA is TGTGCCTGGAGCCCCCGGTCTATCTCCTACGAGCAGTACTTC. Amino acid sequence: CAWSPRSISYEQYF.

This chain links TRBV30 with TRBJ1-5; 10 nucleotides match TRBD1. The CDR3 sequence is 13 residues long. Trimming at V came to 4 bases and at J to 11 bases, leaving 8 bases not matched to a gene. From germline, CDR1 is GTSNPN and CDR2 SVGIG (reference sequence). The CDR3 reads CAWKGTGVVAQHF. The CDR3 DNA sequence: TGTGCCTGGAAGGGGACAGGGGTCGTGGCCCAGCATTTT.

This rearrangement joins TRBV29-1 to TRBJ2-7; 14 nucleotides line up with TRBD2. The CDR3 is 14 residues long. Germline V gives CDR1 SQVTM, CDR2 ANQGSEA. J lost 5 bases, V lost 5 bases, and 5 bases had no gene match. CDR3 bases: TGCAGCGTTAGCCCGGGACTAGCGGGAGACGAGCAGTACTTC. Its protein product is CSVSPGLAGDEQYF.

The rearrangement joins TRBV29-1 to TRBJ2-1, with 10 nucleotides matching TRBD2. The germline CDR1 and CDR2 sequences are SQVTM and ANQGSEA. Trimming at V came to 1 base and at J to 2 bases, leaving 2 bases not matched to a gene. The CDR3 consists of 15 residues. The chain's CDR3 is CSVEVGLAAYNEQFF. CDR3 bases: TGCAGCGTTGAAGTAGGACTAGCGGCCTACAATGAGCAGTTCTTC.

The chain recombines TRBV5-1 with TRBJ2-5; 12 nucleotides agree with TRBD2. Trimming cost V 8 bases and J 2 bases; bases outside gene matches: 10. The CDR3 runs 16 residues. Looked up from germline, CDR1 is SGHRS and CDR2 is YFSETQ. This CDR3 reads CASRSGLAGQQETQYF. CDR3 in DNA: TGCGCCAGTCGAAGCGGACTAGCGGGACAACAAGAGACCCAGTACTTC.

V and J are TRBV5-1 and TRBJ1-2, with D maybe TRBD1 (5 bases). Trimming left V 3 bases short and J 7 bases short, with 10 bases between. CDR3 length: 12 residues. From germline, CDR1 is SGHRS and CDR2 YFSETQ. The CDR3 DNA sequence: TGCGCCAGCAGCTATGACCAGGGTGGCTACACCTTC. Translated: CASSYDQGGYTF.

J is TRBJ2-2 and V is TRBV15; D is possibly TRBD1 (5 bases). Germline values: CDR1 LNHNV, CDR2 YYDKDF (reference sequence). V was trimmed by 5 bases and J by 8 bases, leaving 15 bases between them. This CDR3 has 14 residues. Here the CDR3 DNA reads TGTGCCACCAGCTCACCCTCAGGGCCTGGGGAGCTGTTTTTT. Residues: CATSSPSGPGELFF.